The entry below describes one T cell receptor beta chain. The data were obtained in a study of blood T cell repertoires in COVID-19. Study overall: Sites across the United States, Italy and Spain contributed samples from acute and convalescent COVID-19. The cDNA or gDNA used as material had been derived from T cells, B-cell-depleted T cells, or PBMCs.

Per the original data handling: From reference gene primer amplification, estimates of nucleated cell counts were derived. The data were produced by immunoSEQ multiplex PCR, yet TCRdb's version contains in-frame clones alone and is incomplete. V and J calls and clone size come straight from that table; D and trimming were deduced from the DNA. The repertoire holds around 52,000 clones, with over 70% as singletons. The germline V gene has CDR1 SGHNT and CDR2 YENEEA. This CDR3 comprises 15 residues. Trimming left V 5 bases short and J 3 bases short, with 14 bases between. This TCR came from a human donor in a cohort sampled during active COVID-19. The sequenced material came from peripheral blood. The chain recombines TRBV11-3 with TRBJ2-1; perhaps TRBD2 as D (5 bases). This CDR3 is CASSESGSGYNEQFF. The CDR3 coding sequence is TGTGCCAGCAGCGAATCGGGGTCGGGCTACAATGAGCAGTTCTTC.